In its sample, the clone carrying this TCR beta chain was seen a few times. The data originate from a study of T-cell reconstitution after alpha-beta-depleted transplantation in children. Between the trimmed V and J ends, which lost 2 bases and 0 bases, there was a span of 11 bases. This CDR3 has 15 amino acids. In germline, CDR1 is ENHRY, CDR2 SYGVKD. For TCRbeta, the library was prepared with unique molecular identifiers. TCRdb used MiXCR to reprocess the PCR reads, holding one entry per CDR3 protein. The sample consists of about 400,000 distinct CDR3 sequences, roughly 20% of them appearing once. The starting material was PBMCs from the stem cell graft donor, obtained from the stem cell graft. This rearrangement joins TRBV10-3 to TRBJ2-7; tentatively, D is TRBD2 (5 bases). This sequence was found in a human donor who donated a stem cell graft to a child with acute myeloid leukemia. The CDR3 bases are TGTGCCATCAGTGAGAACGAGCGGAGCTCCTACGAGCAGTACTTC. This translates into CAISENERSSYEQYF.